Listed below are T cell receptor beta chains from one sample, sequenced in a study of human T cells and chemical hapten exposure. Each CDR3 protein gets one entry after TCRdb re-called the RACE reads with MiXCR. Found here are about 340,000 distinct CDR3 sequences, 6% to 8.5% of them singletons; the top ten hold roughly 7.9%. The sample was whole blood, taken in connection with sensitization to the hapten diphenylcyclopropenone (DPC). These receptors came from a woman aged 18 to 35 with alopecia areata. Some clones in this sample may be carry-over from other donors' samples. The CDR3 runs from the conserved cysteine through the conserved F or W. Fields, in order: V gene, D gene, CDR3 length, CDR3 protein. The D gene is left open where the match is weak.

V gene: TRBV13
D gene: TRBD2
CDR3 length: 16
CDR3 protein: CASSLGERGGTDTQYF

V gene: TRBV7-6
D gene: NA
CDR3 length: 15
CDR3 protein: CASSAGPRGFYEQYF

V gene: TRBV29-1
D gene: NA
CDR3 length: 12
CDR3 protein: CSVGLYTGELFF

V gene: TRBV5-1
D gene: TRBD1
CDR3 length: 13
CDR3 protein: CASSSGGRAEAFF

V gene: TRBV6-1
D gene: NA
CDR3 length: 14
CDR3 protein: CASSEALQPRPLHF

V gene: TRBV4-1
D gene: NA
CDR3 length: 15
CDR3 protein: CASSQAPKAGNTIYF

V gene: TRBV29-1
D gene: NA
CDR3 length: 14
CDR3 protein: CSVAGDLGTDTQYF

V gene: TRBV6-5
D gene: NA
CDR3 length: 14
CDR3 protein: CASSYGEGRNEQFF

V gene: TRBV27
D gene: NA
CDR3 length: 13
CDR3 protein: CASTGEGGNEQFF

V gene: TRBV15
D gene: NA
CDR3 length: 16
CDR3 protein: CATSPGRDGKAETQYF

V gene: TRBV6-2/TRBV6-3
D gene: NA
CDR3 length: 12
CDR3 protein: CASRDDRETQYF

V gene: TRBV6-1
D gene: NA
CDR3 length: 15
CDR3 protein: CASSPLIQPREKLFF

V gene: TRBV10-2
D gene: TRBD1
CDR3 length: 15
CDR3 protein: CASSGQGAQNTEAFF

V gene: TRBV29-1
D gene: NA
CDR3 length: 14
CDR3 protein: CSVSDRNSGNTIYF

V gene: TRBV7-8
D gene: TRBD1
CDR3 length: 15
CDR3 protein: CASNPQGASNQPQHF

V gene: TRBV29-1
D gene: NA
CDR3 length: 12
CDR3 protein: CSVGLQQGIQYF

V gene: TRBV10-3
D gene: TRBD2
CDR3 length: 17
CDR3 protein: CAISDYSGGVLMETQYF

V gene: TRBV29-1
D gene: TRBD2
CDR3 length: 14
CDR3 protein: CSVDVAGGYNEQFF

V gene: TRBV20-1
D gene: NA
CDR3 length: 10
CDR3 protein: CSFLGGEAFF